This paragraph reports one T cell receptor beta chain. The entry originates in a study of cytotoxic CD8 clonotypes in ibrutinib-treated CLL. Whole-study context: Response samples were drawn at a median of approximately 11 months of treatment, range 6 to 36. Averaging across samples gave about 230,000 productive templates and approximately 92,000 productive rearrangements.

Here immunoSEQ multiplex PCR was the method, and the copy in TCRdb shows in-frame clones only, minus some. In the table there are about 310,000 clones, about 80% of which are singletons. Germline CDR1 is MNHNS and CDR2 is SASEGT. This CDR3 comprises 13 residues. V lost 5 bases to trimming and J lost 3 bases, with 10 bases between them. The origin of this receptor is a human donor with chronic lymphocytic leukemia. The V call is TRBV6-1, the J call TRBJ1-1, with D possibly TRBD1 on 5 matching bases. Here the sequenced sample was PBMCs, taken before ibrutinib treatment. The CDR3 region is CASSLGLHTEAFF. CDR3 in DNA: TGTGCCAGCAGTTTGGGACTGCACACTGAAGCTTTCTTT.